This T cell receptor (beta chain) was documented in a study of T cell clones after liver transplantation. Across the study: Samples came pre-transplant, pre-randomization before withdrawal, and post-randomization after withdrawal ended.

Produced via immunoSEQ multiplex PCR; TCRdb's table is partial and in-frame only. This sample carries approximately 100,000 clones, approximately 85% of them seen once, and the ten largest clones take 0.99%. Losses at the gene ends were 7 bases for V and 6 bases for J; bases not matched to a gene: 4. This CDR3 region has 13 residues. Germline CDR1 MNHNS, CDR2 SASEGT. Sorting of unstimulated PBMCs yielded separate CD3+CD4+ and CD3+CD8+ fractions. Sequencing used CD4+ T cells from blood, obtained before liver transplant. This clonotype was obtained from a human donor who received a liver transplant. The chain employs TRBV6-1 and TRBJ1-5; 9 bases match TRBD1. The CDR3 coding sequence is TGTGCCAGCAACTTGGACAGGGGTCAGCCCCAGCATTTT. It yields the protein CASNLDRGQPQHF.